This paragraph covers one T cell receptor (beta chain) sequence. Its specificity is not known. This sample is part of a study of cytomegalovirus exposure and HLA in healthy donors. Across the whole study: A later analysis reported the same platform for the roughly 110 validation repertoires and the 666 first-cohort repertoires.

The germline gives CDR1 SGDLS, CDR2 YYNGEE. This CDR3 is built from 18 residues. The V gene end was trimmed by 0 bases and the J gene end by 1 base; junction bases not matched to a gene: 7. Assay: immunoSEQ multiplex PCR; the TCRdb copy retains only in-frame clones and omits some. The sample consists of about 74,000 clones, around 94% of them appearing once. The donors were in the approximately 110-subject validation cohort; that cohort was separate from the roughly 700-subject first cohort. Overall study results and limits: CMV antigen specificity was confirmed in vitro for a few CMV-associated chains. The tendency of first-cohort TCR clusters to co-occur in the 120 or so validation repertoires was the finding of a later analysis.

The J gene is TRBJ2-1, the V gene TRBV9, with 10 bases that match TRBD2. Sequenced sample: PBMCs. The sequence derives from a man in his late teens or twenties in good health and CMV-seropositive. CDR3 loop: CASSVVGLAEPSYNEQFF. CDR3 nucleotides: TGTGCCAGCAGCGTAGTCGGACTAGCGGAACCATCCTACAATGAGCAGTTCTTC.